Below, 21 T cell receptor beta chains from the same sample are listed, as sequenced in a study of shared T cell receptors in the human thymus. The repertoire was sequenced with immunoSEQ multiplex PCR; TCRdb's copy has only in-frame clones and lacks some. The sample includes hundreds of thousands of clones, 75% to 85% of them seen just once. The same specimen was also included in a second study, on human thymus T cells.

The material sequenced was thymocytes. Receptor source: a boy in the first two years of life with a congenital heart defect.

The chain has TRBV7-2 and TRBJ2-7; TRBD1 might be the D (6 bases). Looked up from germline, CDR1 is SGHTA and CDR2 is FQGNSA. Trimming removed 5 bases at V and 5 bases at J, with 22 bases between. This CDR3 is 16 amino acids long. The CDR3 loop is CASSVLPGHAPHEQYF. In nucleotides, the CDR3 is TGTGCCAGCAGCGTACTACCGGGACATGCCCCCCACGAGCAGTACTTC.

Here the CDR3 reads CASSQTGNNYGYTF. CDR3 bases: TGTGCCAGCAGCCAGACAGGGAATAACTATGGCTACACCTTC. The chain couples TRBV28 to TRBJ1-2; 7 bases align to TRBD1. With V trimmed by 6 bases and J by 1 base, 5 bases remained unmatched. CDR3 length: 14 residues. The V gene's germline CDR1 is MDHEN and CDR2 SYDVKM.

V usage is TRBV6-6 and J usage is TRBJ1-2, with D unclear. Deletions cut 2 bases from V and 6 bases from J, with 13 bases between. The CDR3 totals 14 residues. The germline CDR1 and CDR2 sequences are MNHNY and SVGAGI (reference sequence). CDR3 in amino acids: CASSYARRVDGYTF. CDR3 nucleotide sequence: TGTGCCAGCAGTTACGCCCGGCGGGTGGATGGCTACACCTTC.

The gene calls are TRBV6-5 and TRBJ2-2; 7 bases line up with TRBD1. CDR1 MNHEY and CDR2 SVGAGI come from the germline V gene. Germline trimming cut 2 bases from V and 3 bases from J; bases unmatched to any gene: 3. The CDR3 sequence is 15 residues long. The CDR3 bases are TGTGCCAGCAGTTACGAGCAGGGGGACACCGGGGAGCTGTTTTTT. It encodes CASSYEQGDTGELFF.

The genes are TRBV7-2 and TRBJ2-3, with D possibly being TRBD2 (6 bases). This CDR3 is built from 15 residues. The V gene lost 7 bases and the J gene lost 2 bases, with 16 bases spanning the gap. Germline CDR1 and CDR2: SGHTA and FQGNSA. Here the CDR3 DNA reads TGTGCCAGCAACCCCCGGGGAGGCCTCACAGATACGCAGTATTTT. It translates to CASNPRGGLTDTQYF.

The chain links TRBV4-3 to TRBJ2-5, with no clear D. The J call may be in error: the DNA end matches TRBJ2-7 better. This CDR3 has 16 residues. Germline V gives CDR1 LGHNA, CDR2 YSLEER. CDR3: CASSQRNSKKTYEQYF. In DNA, the CDR3 is TGCGCCAGCAGCCAAAGAAACTCCAAAAAAACCTACGAGCAGTACTTC.

This clone was seen only a few times. The chain has TRBV6-5 and TRBJ1-3; D possibly corresponds to TRBD1 (6 bases). The germline V gene encodes CDR1 MNHEY and CDR2 SVGAGI. The CDR3 length is 13 residues. V lost 9 bases and J lost 1, with 10 bases in between. CDR3 in DNA: TGTGCCAGAAGAACAGGGTCTGGAAACACCATATATTTT. Residues: CARRTGSGNTIYF.

The chain links TRBV2 to TRBJ2-5; the D is unclear. V was clipped by 7 bases and J by 13 bases, with 19 bases between them. Germline CDR1 SNHLY, CDR2 FYNNEI. The CDR3 runs to 12 residues. DNA for the CDR3: TGTGCCAGCACCCAGTATAAGTCCCTTACGTACTTC. Encoded protein: CASTQYKSLTYF.

The chain joins TRBV6-1 to TRBJ1-4, with no clear D. The CDR3 sequence is 11 residues long. Germline CDR1 MNHNS, CDR2 SASEGT. Trimming shortened V by 2 bases and J by 7 bases, and 2 bases separated the two germline ends. The CDR3 DNA follows: TGTGCCAGCAGTGAACGTGAAAAACTGTTTTTT. As protein: CASSEREKLFF.

The rearrangement links TRBV9 to TRBJ2-2; possible D gene TRBD1, 6 bases. Per germline, CDR1 SGDLS and CDR2 YYNGEE. The CDR3 sequence is 15 residues long. Trimming cost V 0 bases and J 8 bases, with 14 bases left between them. The CDR3 sequence is CASSVGGSGQGELFF. DNA for the CDR3: TGTGCCAGCAGCGTAGGTGGGTCAGGACAGGGGGAGCTGTTTTTT.

V is TRBV19 and J is TRBJ2-7; TRBD2 might be the D (6 bases). The germline CDR1 and CDR2 sequences are LNHDA and SQIVND (reference sequence). The length of the CDR3 is 13 residues. With 1 base removed from V and 6 bases from J, the gap between germline ends came to 10 bases. The CDR3 spells CASSIVEGGEQYF. The CDR3 DNA reads TGTGCCAGTAGTATAGTGGAGGGAGGCGAGCAGTACTTC.

The genes are TRBV6-1 and TRBJ1-1; D perhaps matches TRBD1 (5 bases). Trimming removed 10 bases at V and 1 base at J, with 13 bases between. CDR1 MNHNS and CDR2 SASEGT come from the germline V gene. The CDR3 length is 13 residues. CDR3 bases: TGTGCCACCGTAACGCAGGGGAACACTGAAGCTTTCTTT. Protein sequence: CATVTQGNTEAFF.

V is TRBV28 and J is TRBJ2-7, with 12 bases fitting TRBD2. The trim removed 5 bases at V and 0 bases at J, leaving 5 bases unmatched. The CDR3 has 16 amino acids. CDR1 MDHEN and CDR2 SYDVKM come from the germline V gene. The CDR3 sequence is CASSPGLAGSSYEQYF. CDR3 in DNA: TGTGCCAGCAGTCCCGGACTAGCGGGGAGCTCCTACGAGCAGTACTTC.

This chain joins TRBV2 and TRBJ2-5, with 8 positions matching TRBD2. The J call could be wrong; TRBJ2-7 is a better fit for the DNA end. The CDR3 contains 15 residues. Germline-derived CDR1 and CDR2 are SNHLY and FYNNEI. The CDR3: CASGKGAGVTYEQYF. The CDR3 DNA is TGTGCCAGCGGGAAAGGAGCGGGAGTAACGTACGAGCAGTACTTC.

The chain couples TRBV5-4 to TRBJ2-3, with D perhaps TRBD2 (7 bases). Germline assignment: CDR1 SGHNT and CDR2 YYREEE (reference sequence). There are 15 residues in the CDR3. V was pared by 3 bases and J by 2 bases, with 13 bases between. CDR3 region: CASSSWGGATDTQYF. The CDR3 DNA sequence: TGTGCCAGCAGCTCCTGGGGGGGCGCCACAGATACGCAGTATTTT.

The CDR3 region has the DNA TGTGCCAGCAGTGTACTAGCGGGAGTATCCGGGGAGCTGTTTTTT. Protein: CASSVLAGVSGELFF. The gene calls are TRBV6-4 and TRBJ2-2; 11 bases are a match to TRBD2. The CDR3 totals 15 residues. The V and J ends lost 4 bases and 6 bases, in that order; junction bases with no gene match: 4. Germline CDR1 and CDR2: MRHNA and SNTAGT.

The gene calls are TRBV5-6 and TRBJ2-1; 7 bases line up with TRBD2. The ends lost 0 bases at V and 6 bases at J; junction bases unmatched: 3. This CDR3 spans 14 amino acids. Germline-derived CDR1 and CDR2 are SGHDT and YYEEEE. Here the CDR3 reads CASSLGLAGNEQFF. CDR3 nucleotide sequence: TGTGCCAGCAGCTTGGGACTAGCAGGCAATGAGCAGTTCTTC.

The chain links TRBV7-9 to TRBJ2-1; 9 bases align to TRBD2. Germline loops: CDR1 SEHNR, CDR2 FQNEAQ (reference sequence). The CDR3 has 14 residues. The J segment lost 2 bases and the V segment lost 11 bases, leaving 7 bases of the junction unmatched. In nucleotides, the CDR3 is TGTGCCTTGCAGACTAGCGGTCCCTACAATGAGCAGTTCTTC. It encodes CALQTSGPYNEQFF.

V usage is TRBV15 and J usage is TRBJ2-1; D is possibly TRBD2 (7 bases). Germline lookup yields CDR1 LNHNV and CDR2 YYDKDF (reference sequence). Trimming stripped 1 base from V and 0 bases from J, with 13 bases between. This CDR3 contains 17 residues. The CDR3 protein is CATSRARGGGSYNEQFF. The CDR3 DNA is TGTGCCACCAGCAGAGCCCGGGGAGGGGGCTCCTACAATGAGCAGTTCTTC.

The chain is built from TRBV4-2 and TRBJ2-5, with D uncertain. The CDR3 is 12 residues long. CDR1 is LGHNA and CDR2 is YNFKEQ in the germline V gene. V was pared by 1 base and J by 4 bases, with 4 bases between. Here the CDR3 DNA reads TGTGCCAGCAGCCAAGGGCTAGAGACCCAGTACTTC. Amino acids: CASSQGLETQYF.

The chain combines TRBV10-3 with TRBJ2-7; TRBD1 aligns across 9 bases. The CDR3 has 13 amino acids. The germline V gene encodes CDR1 ENHRY and CDR2 SYGVKD. J lost 0 bases, V lost 9 bases, and 3 bases had no gene match. The CDR3 DNA reads as TGTGCCATTGGACAGGGGCCCTCCTACGAGCAGTACTTC. Protein: CAIGQGPSYEQYF.